This paragraph covers one T cell receptor beta chain sequence. The antigen it binds to is not known. Base qualities are not provided; no much larger clone lies one nucleotide away. These data belong to a study of cytomegalovirus exposure and HLA in healthy donors (dated by TCRdb to between 2016 and 2019). In the study overall: According to a later analysis, the 100 to 150 validation repertoires were produced on the same platform as the approximately 610 repertoires of the first cohort. Along with the approximately 700-subject first cohort, a separate validation cohort of around 110 different subjects was used. To predict cytomegalovirus infection status, the study combined high-throughput TCR immunosequencing, statistical association of individual TCRs with disease status, and machine learning. The study aimed to test whether cataloging public T cell receptors could reveal signatures of past pathogen exposure.

The junction carries 14 bases between V and J, which are trimmed by 4 bases and 7 bases respectively. The CDR3 runs 14 amino acids, cysteine and phenylalanine included. CDR3 DNA only is kept here, 42 bases in frame from base 1. Looking up the germline V gene yields CDR1 MGHRA and CDR2 YSYEKL. The research as a whole found: A few of the identified cytomegalovirus-associated TCR beta chains were confirmed in vitro to be specific for cytomegalovirus antigens. Subsequent analysis determined that TCRs grouped into clusters in the first cohort also showed a tendency toward co-occurrence across the 130 or so validation repertoires, and 94% of cluster scores exceeded 0. The classifier was reported to diagnose cytomegalovirus status with high specificity and sensitivity in both the original cohort and the validation cohort. A later analysis lacked HLA typing for the validation cohort, so it scored co-occurrence in that cohort across all 120 repertoires. In the study, approximately 160 TCR beta chains were listed as associated with cytomegalovirus. Across donors, most TCR sequences were observed very rarely, whereas some public TCRs were present in many individuals. It was suggested by the authors that the approach could potentially be generalized to other disease states and immunological phenotypes.

Library preparation was by the immunoSEQ multiplex PCR assay. The published analysis was carried out like this. To diagnose cytomegalovirus status from the catalog of TCR beta chain sequences, a statistical classification framework was built. What TCRdb holds here is the immuneACCESS table cut down to in-frame rearrangements. Part of the clones is not present; checked against another copy, under half of the missing clones reflect an unresolved V gene, and the others are unexplained. The D gene and trimming were derived from the DNA, and the V and J assignments and clone size from that table. For this sample there are roughly 90,000 clones; less than 85% appear just once. The top ten hold 20% of the sample. The donors belonged to the validation cohort of about 120 subjects, which was separate from the 666-subject first cohort.

The V and J segments used are TRBV4-1 and TRBJ1-5, and TRBD1 may be the D gene, going by 6 matching bases. The clonotype originates from a man between 18 and 35 years old in good health and CMV-seropositive. Sequencing used PBMCs. The CDR3 has the sequence CASSPKTGRQPQHF. The DNA reads TGCGCCAGCAGCCCAAAAACAGGGCGCCAGCCCCAGCATTTT.